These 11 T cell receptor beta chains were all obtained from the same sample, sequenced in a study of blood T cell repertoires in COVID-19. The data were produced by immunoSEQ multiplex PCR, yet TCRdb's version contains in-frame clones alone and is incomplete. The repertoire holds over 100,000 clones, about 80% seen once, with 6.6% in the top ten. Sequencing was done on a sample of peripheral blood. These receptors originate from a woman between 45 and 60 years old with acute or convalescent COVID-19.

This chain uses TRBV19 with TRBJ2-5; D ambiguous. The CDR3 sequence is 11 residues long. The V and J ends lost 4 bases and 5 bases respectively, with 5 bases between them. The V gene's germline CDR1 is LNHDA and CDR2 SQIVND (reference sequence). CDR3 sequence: CASSNEETQYF. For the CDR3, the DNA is TGTGCCAGTAGTAATGAGGAGACCCAGTACTTC.

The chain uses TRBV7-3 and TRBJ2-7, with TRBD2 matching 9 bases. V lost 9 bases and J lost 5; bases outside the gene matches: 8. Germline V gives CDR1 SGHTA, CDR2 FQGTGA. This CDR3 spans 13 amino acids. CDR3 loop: CARRASGVHEQYF. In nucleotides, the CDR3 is TGTGCCAGGCGGGCTAGCGGGGTCCACGAGCAGTACTTC. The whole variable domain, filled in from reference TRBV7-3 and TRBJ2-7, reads GAGVSQTPSNKVTEKGKYVELRCDPISGHTALYWYRQSLGQGPEFLIYFQGTGAADDSGLPNDRFFAVRPEGSVSTLKIQRTERGDSAVYLCARRASGVHEQYFGPGTRLTVT.

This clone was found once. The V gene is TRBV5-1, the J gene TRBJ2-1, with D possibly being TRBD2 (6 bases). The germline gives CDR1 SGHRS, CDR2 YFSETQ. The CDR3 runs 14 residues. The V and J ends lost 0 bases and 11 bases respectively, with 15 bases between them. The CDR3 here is CASSLAGGESKQFF. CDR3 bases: TGCGCCAGCAGCTTGGCTGGCGGGGAGAGTAAGCAGTTCTTC.

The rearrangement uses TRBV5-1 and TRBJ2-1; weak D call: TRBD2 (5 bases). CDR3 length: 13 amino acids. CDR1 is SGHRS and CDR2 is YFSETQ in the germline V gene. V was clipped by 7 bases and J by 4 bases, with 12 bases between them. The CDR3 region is CASRTGTYNEQFF. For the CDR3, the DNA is TGCGCCAGCCGGACGGGAACTTACAATGAGCAGTTCTTC.

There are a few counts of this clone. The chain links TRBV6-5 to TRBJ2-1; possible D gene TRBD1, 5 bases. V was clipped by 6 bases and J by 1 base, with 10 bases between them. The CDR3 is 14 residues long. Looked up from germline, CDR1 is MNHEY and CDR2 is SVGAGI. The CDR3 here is CASRTGWSYNEQFF. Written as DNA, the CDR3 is TGTGCCAGCAGAACAGGATGGTCCTACAATGAGCAGTTCTTC.

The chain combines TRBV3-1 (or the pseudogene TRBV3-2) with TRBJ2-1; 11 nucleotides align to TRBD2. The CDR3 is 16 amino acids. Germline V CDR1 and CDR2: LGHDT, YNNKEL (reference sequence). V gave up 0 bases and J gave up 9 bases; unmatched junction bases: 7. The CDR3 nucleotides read TGTGCCAGCAGCCAAGATAGCGGGGGGGGCTTGGTTGAGCAGTTCTTC. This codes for CASSQDSGGGLVEQFF.

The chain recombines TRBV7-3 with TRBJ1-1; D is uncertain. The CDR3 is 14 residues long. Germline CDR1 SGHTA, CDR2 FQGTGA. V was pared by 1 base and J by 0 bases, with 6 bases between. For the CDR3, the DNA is TGTGCCAGCAGCTTAAACAGCTTGAACACTGAAGCTTTCTTT. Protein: CASSLNSLNTEAFF.

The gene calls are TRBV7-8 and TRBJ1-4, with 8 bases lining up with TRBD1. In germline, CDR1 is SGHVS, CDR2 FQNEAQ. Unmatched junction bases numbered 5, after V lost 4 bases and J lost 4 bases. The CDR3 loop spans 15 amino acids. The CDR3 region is CASSSQGVLNEKLFF. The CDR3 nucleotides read TGTGCCAGCAGCTCACAGGGGGTCCTTAATGAAAAACTGTTTTTT.

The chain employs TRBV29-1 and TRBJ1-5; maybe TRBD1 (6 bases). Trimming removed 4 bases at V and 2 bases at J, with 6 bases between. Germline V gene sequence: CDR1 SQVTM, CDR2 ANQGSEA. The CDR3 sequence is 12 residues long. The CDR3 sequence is CSVGTGNQPQHF. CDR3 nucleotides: TGCAGCGTTGGGACAGGCAATCAGCCCCAGCATTTT.

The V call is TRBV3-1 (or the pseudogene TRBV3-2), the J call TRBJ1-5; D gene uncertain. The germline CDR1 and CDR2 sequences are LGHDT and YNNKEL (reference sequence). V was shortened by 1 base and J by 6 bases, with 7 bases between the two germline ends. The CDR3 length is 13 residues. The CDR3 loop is CASSQGLGQPQHF. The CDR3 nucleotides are TGTGCCAGCAGCCAAGGGCTTGGTCAGCCCCAGCATTTT.

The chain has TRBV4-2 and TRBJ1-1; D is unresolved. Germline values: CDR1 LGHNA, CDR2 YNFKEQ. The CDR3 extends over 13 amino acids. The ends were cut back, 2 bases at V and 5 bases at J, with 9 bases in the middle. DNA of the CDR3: TGTGCCAGCAGCCAACTATTGAGGACTGAAGCTTTCTTT. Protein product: CASSQLLRTEAFF.